This TCR beta chain was captured in a study of OX40 agonist ivuxolimab in advanced cancers. Some clones are missing from TCRdb's copy, which holds only in-frame ones; the method was immunoSEQ multiplex PCR. Here the sample spans some 51,000 clones, approximately 86% being singletons. Germline-derived CDR1 and CDR2 are PRHDT and FYEKMQ (reference sequence). V lost 5 bases to trimming and J lost 0 bases, with 8 bases between them. The CDR3 has 13 residues. The clonotype comes from an adult with an advanced solid tumor such as melanoma, head and neck, liver or kidney cancer. This sequence joins TRBV13 and TRBJ2-7; a possible D gene is TRBD2 (7 bases). The material sequenced was CD4+ or CD8+ T cells sorted from blood, taken in a trial of the OX40 agonist ivuxolimab. CDR3 nucleotides: TGTGCCAGCAGCCGGGGGGCCTCCTACGAGCAGTACTTC. Amino acids: CASSRGASYEQYF.